This TCR beta chain was captured by sequencing in a study of blood T cell repertoires in COVID-19. TCRdb's copy holds only in-frame clones and misses some; the assay was immunoSEQ multiplex PCR. The repertoire holds roughly 300,000 clones, with around 82% as singletons. Trimming took 3 bases from V and 4 from J; bases not matched to a gene: 3. CDR1 and CDR2 from the germline V gene are SEHNR and FQNEAQ (reference sequence). The CDR3 is 14 amino acids. The chain is built from TRBV7-9 and TRBJ1-1, with 9 bases aligning to TRBD1. The sequencing sample was made of peripheral blood. The source is a woman aged 45-65 years with acute or convalescent COVID-19. The CDR3 DNA sequence: TGTGCCAGCAGCTTTACAGGGGGCGGCACTGAAGCTTTCTTT. Translation: CASSFTGGGTEAFF.